This T cell receptor (beta chain) was obtained from a study of CD8+CD57+ T cells in acquired aplastic anemia. Study-level points and caveats: Patients and controls shared 25 to 35 CD8+ CDR3 sequences, which appeared highly expressed in patients and within their immunodominant clones.

This clonotype appeared many times. No antigen is known for it. This CDR3 contains 16 residues. In germline, CDR1 is SGHVS, CDR2 FQNEAQ. The V and J ends lost 0 bases and 5 bases, in that order; junction bases with no gene match: 8. TCR beta VDJ and CDR3 profiling used genomic DNA as template. Each CDR3 protein is one row after TCRdb ran MiXCR on the reads. The data hold 160,000 or so distinct CDR3 sequences, with about 50% observed a single time. Sequencing was done on patients that had shown CD8+CD57+ cell expansion by flow cytometry. Severe acquired aplastic anemia was diagnosed in all patients. The chain uses TRBV7-8 and TRBJ2-7, with 9 bases that match TRBD2. Material for sequencing was sorted CD4+, CD8+, or CD8+CD57+ T cells (not recorded which) from PBMCs. This receptor was identified in a human donor with aplastic anemia. CDR3 in amino acids: CASSLALAGGPNEQYF. The CDR3 coding sequence is TGTGCCAGCAGCTTAGCGCTTGCGGGAGGGCCCAACGAGCAGTACTTC.